The 27 T cell receptor beta chains reported below all come from one sample, sequenced in a study of T cell responses to AZD1222 COVID-19 vaccine. The method was immunoSEQ multiplex PCR; TCRdb's version includes in-frame clones alone and lacks a portion of them. This table has approximately 140,000 clones, about 91% appearing once. Sequencing used peripheral blood, obtained on day 0 of AZD1222 vaccination. The receptors come from an adult in good health.

This chain links TRBV7-2 with TRBJ1-5; D gene unclear. Trimming took off 4 bases at V and 5 bases at J, with 15 bases between the two ends. Germline CDR1 reads SGHTA; CDR2 reads FQGNSA. This CDR3 contains 15 residues. Written as DNA, the CDR3 is TGTGCCAGCAGCTCCGCACCGGGTACTTATCAGCCCCAGCATTTT. The encoded protein is CASSSAPGTYQPQHF. The whole variable domain, filled in from reference TRBV7-2 and TRBJ1-5, reads GAGVSQSPSNKVTEKGKDVELRCDPISGHTALYWYRQSLGQGLEFLIYFQGNSAPDKSGLPSDRFSAERTGGSVSTLTIQRTQQEDSAVYLCASSSAPGTYQPQHFGDGTRLSIL.

This sequence joins TRBV4-2 and TRBJ1-1; a weak D match, TRBD1 (6 bases). Germline CDR1 is LGHNA and CDR2 is YNFKEQ. Between the trimmed V and J ends, which lost 3 bases and 5 bases, there was a span of 13 bases. This CDR3 region has 14 residues. CDR3 coding DNA: TGTGCCAGCAGCCAGAGGGGGGGGAGGACTGAAGCTTTCTTT. Its protein product is CASSQRGGRTEAFF.

The chain has TRBV10-2 and TRBJ2-7; 11 bases agree with TRBD2. This CDR3 is built from 14 residues. V shed 6 bases, J shed 2 bases, and the junction held 3 bases outside the gene matches. Germline CDR1 reads WSHSY; CDR2 reads SAAADI. The DNA of the CDR3 is TGCGCCAGCAGGGGGGGACTAGCGGCCTACGAGCAGTACTTC. The encoded protein is CASRGGLAAYEQYF.

The rearrangement uses TRBV28 and TRBJ2-5; 8 bases are shared with TRBD2. This CDR3 spans 14 amino acids. Germline V CDR1 and CDR2: MDHEN, SYDVKM. The ends lost 2 bases at V and 9 bases at J; junction bases unmatched: 8. The CDR3 sequence: CASSLAGGISAQYF. CDR3 sequence (DNA): TGTGCCAGCAGTTTAGCGGGGGGTATTTCGGCCCAGTACTTC.

The V and J genes are TRBV5-4 and TRBJ1-2; no clear D gene. There are 13 residues in the CDR3. The V gene lost 1 base and the J gene lost 8 bases, with 12 bases spanning the gap. Germline CDR1 is SGHNT and CDR2 is YYREEE (reference sequence). The CDR3 coding sequence is TGTGCCAGCAGCTTGAGAGGACTGGGCGGCTACACCTTC. Its translation is CASSLRGLGGYTF.

The chain combines TRBV7-3 with TRBJ1-1, with a possible D match to TRBD1 (5 bases). Germline CDR1 and CDR2: SGHTA and FQGTGA. The CDR3 runs to 13 residues. With 5 bases removed from V and 10 bases from J, the gap between germline ends came to 17 bases. The CDR3 here is CASSPTGGVGAFF. As DNA, the CDR3 is TGTGCCAGCAGCCCGACGGGGGGAGTGGGAGCTTTCTTT.

The chain couples TRBV20-1 to TRBJ1-1, with D perhaps matching TRBD1 (6 bases). This CDR3 spans 16 amino acids. Germline V lookup: CDR1 DFQATT, CDR2 SNEGSKA (reference sequence). Trimming cost V 3 bases and J 11 bases, with 28 bases left between them. The CDR3 coding sequence is TGCAGTGCTAGTAAATCCTACGGACAGAAAGAGCTTGGGGCTTTCTTT. This codes for CSASKSYGQKELGAFF.

V and J are TRBV5-4 and TRBJ1-1, with D unresolved. Germline V CDR1 and CDR2: SGHNT, YYREEE (reference sequence). The V and J ends lost 1 base and 1 base respectively, with 8 bases between them. This CDR3 is built from 14 residues. The CDR3 loop reads CASSLSRTNTEAFF. In DNA form, the CDR3 reads TGTGCCAGCAGCTTGTCCAGGACGAACACTGAAGCTTTCTTT. The entire variable domain, with the rest obtained from reference TRBV5-4 and TRBJ1-1, is as follows: ETGVTQSPTHLIKTRGQQVTLRCSSQSGHNTVSWYQQALGQGPQFIFQYYREEENGRGNFPPRFSGLQFPNYSSELNVNALELDDSALYLCASSLSRTNTEAFFGQGTRLTVV.

This chain links TRBV4-2 with TRBJ2-7, with D unresolved. The ends were cut back, 2 bases at V and 0 bases at J, with 8 bases in the middle. Germline V gene lookup returns CDR1 LGHNA and CDR2 YNFKEQ. This CDR3 has 14 residues. This chain's CDR3 is CASSQQRLSYEQYF. The CDR3 coding sequence is TGTGCCAGCAGCCAACAACGGCTCTCCTACGAGCAGTACTTC.

A few counts support this clone. This chain joins TRBV4-3 and TRBJ1-3; 8 positions agree with TRBD1. CDR3 length equals 17 residues. Losses at the gene ends were 2 bases for V and 2 bases for J; bases not matched to a gene: 8. Germline V gene lookup returns CDR1 LGHNA and CDR2 YSLEER. The CDR3 DNA follows: TGCGCCAGCAGCCAACAACCCATGACAGGGGCTGGAAACACCATATATTTT. Amino acids: CASSQQPMTGAGNTIYF.

The CDR3 DNA reads as TGTGCCAGCAGTGAAGTGGCTAGCGGGACCACAGATACGCAGTATTTT. Its translation is CASSEVASGTTDTQYF. The genes are TRBV6-1 and TRBJ2-3, with TRBD2 matching over 9 bases. V dropped 1 base and J dropped 2; count of bases not matched to a gene: 4. This CDR3 has 16 amino acids. Germline values: CDR1 MNHNS, CDR2 SASEGT.

The chain recombines TRBV5-1 with TRBJ2-3, with D hard to call. CDR1 and CDR2 (germline): SGHRS, YFSETQ. V lost 4 bases and J 2 bases, leaving 14 bases between the germline ends. The CDR3 totals 15 residues. CDR3 protein: CASSRVSPDTDTQYF. As DNA, the CDR3 is TGCGCCAGCAGCAGGGTTTCACCAGACACAGATACGCAGTATTTT.

This chain connects TRBV7-8 to TRBJ1-3; D is perhaps TRBD1 (5 bases). The germline V gene encodes CDR1 SGHVS and CDR2 FQNEAQ. Trimming took off 7 bases at V and 2 bases at J, with 21 bases between the two ends. The CDR3 has 17 residues. The CDR3 DNA reads as TGTGCCAGCACCCAACCGTTGGGGCAGGGTCCTGGAAACACCATATATTTT. Amino acid sequence: CASTQPLGQGPGNTIYF.

The rearrangement joins TRBV5-4 to TRBJ1-1; possibly TRBD1 for D (5 bases). CDR3 size: 15 residues. Germline-derived CDR1 and CDR2 are SGHNT and YYREEE (reference sequence). Trimming left V 3 bases short and J 4 bases short, with 16 bases between. The CDR3 here is CASSSGRVGGTEAFF. The DNA of the CDR3 is TGTGCCAGCAGCTCTGGGAGGGTGGGGGGCACTGAAGCTTTCTTT.

The chain recombines TRBV5-1 with TRBJ2-7, with TRBD2 matching 13 bases. V was pared by 4 bases and J by 9 bases, with 7 bases of the junction left unmatched. The CDR3 sequence is 14 residues long. Germline V CDR1 and CDR2: SGHRS, YFSETQ. CDR3 nucleotide sequence: TGCGCCAGCAGCATTGGACTAGCGGGAGAGGGGCAGTACTTC. As protein: CASSIGLAGEGQYF.

The rearrangement joins TRBV15 to TRBJ1-6; D perhaps matches TRBD1 (6 bases). V lost 8 bases to trimming and J lost 10 bases, with 21 bases between them. The CDR3 consists of 15 residues. Germline V gene lookup returns CDR1 LNHNV and CDR2 YYDKDF (reference sequence). The CDR3 loop is CATRPTKTGTSPLHF. Written as DNA, the CDR3 is TGTGCCACCCGACCGACAAAGACAGGCACCTCACCCCTCCACTTT.

V usage is TRBV5-4 and J usage is TRBJ1-1, with D possibly being TRBD1 (5 bases). This CDR3 region has 13 residues. V gave up 0 bases and J gave up 4 bases, with 7 bases separating them. Germline V gene sequence: CDR1 SGHNT, CDR2 YYREEE (reference sequence). CDR3 region: CASSLAGSTEAFF. The DNA for the CDR3 is TGTGCCAGCAGCTTGGCAGGGTCCACTGAAGCTTTCTTT.

The chain joins TRBV5-8 to TRBJ2-1; a possible D gene is TRBD2 (6 bases). Per germline, CDR1 SGHTS and CDR2 YDEGEE. The CDR3 spans 16 residues. V lost 7 bases to trimming and J lost 8 bases, with 25 bases between them. CDR3 amino acids: CASLVVSGLVVDEQFF. Written as DNA, the CDR3 is TGTGCCAGCCTGGTTGTAAGCGGGTTAGTGGTGGATGAGCAGTTCTTC.

The chain links TRBV2 to TRBJ2-5; D is undetermined. CDR3 length: 11 amino acids. The V end was cut by 8 bases, the J end by 0 bases, with 4 bases between. Germline V gene lookup returns CDR1 SNHLY and CDR2 FYNNEI. The CDR3 DNA sequence: TGTGCCAGCTCGTACCAAGAGACCCAGTACTTC. Encoded protein: CASSYQETQYF. Combining the CDR3 with reference TRBV2 and TRBJ2-5 gives the whole variable domain EPEVTQTPSHQVTQMGQEVILRCVPISNHLYFYWYRQILGQKVEFLVSFYNNEISEKSEIFDDQFSVERPDGSNFTLKIRSTKLEDSAMYFCASSYQETQYFGPGTRLLVL.

V is TRBV10-3 and J is TRBJ1-5; D ambiguous. The ends were cut back, 8 bases at V and 4 bases at J, with 12 bases in the middle. The germline gives CDR1 ENHRY, CDR2 SYGVKD. The CDR3 covers 13 residues. CDR3 nucleotide sequence: TGTGCCATCCGCGGAGGGCTGAATCAGCCCCAGCATTTT. Its translation is CAIRGGLNQPQHF.

This chain connects TRBV27 to TRBJ1-1; a possible D gene is TRBD1 (6 bases). CDR1 and CDR2 from the germline V gene are MNHEY and SMNVEV (reference sequence). Trimming removed 8 bases from V and 5 bases from J, with 9 bases in between. This CDR3 is built from 11 residues. The CDR3 is CASGGGTEAFF. CDR3 DNA sequence: TGTGCCAGCGGAGGGGGGACTGAAGCTTTCTTT.

The V and J genes are TRBV15 and TRBJ1-2; 7 bases line up with TRBD1. This CDR3 spans 14 amino acids. Germline CDR1 and CDR2: LNHNV and YYDKDF (reference sequence). V shed 1 base and J 4 bases; nucleotides not matched to a gene: 3. CDR3 DNA: TGTGCCACCAGCAGAGCGGGACAGCTCTATGGCTACACCTTC. This encodes CATSRAGQLYGYTF.

Only a few counts were recorded for this clone. The V gene is TRBV7-8, the J gene TRBJ1-2; D remains ambiguous. This CDR3 has 17 amino acids. V was pared by 1 base and J by 7 bases, with 22 bases between. The germline V gene has CDR1 SGHVS and CDR2 FQNEAQ. The CDR3 DNA reads TGTGCCAGCAGCTTAGGGAAAATTGCGATGGGTATTGGTGGCTACACCTTC. Protein: CASSLGKIAMGIGGYTF.

This clone came up a few times. The CDR3 DNA reads TGTGCTAGTGGTTTGGGGCCCCAGCCCCAGCATTTT. Translated: CASGLGPQPQHF. The V gene is TRBV12-5, the J gene TRBJ1-5; D uncertain. Germline CDR1 is LGHNT and CDR2 is FRNRAP. The CDR3 length is 12 residues. V lost 1 base and J lost 7, with 5 bases in between. Full variable domain (rest looked up from reference TRBV12-5 and TRBJ1-5): DARVTQTPRHKVTEMGQEVTMRCQPILGHNTVFWYRQTMMQGLELLAYFRNRAPLDDSGMPKDRFSAEMPDATLATLKIQPSEPRDSAVYFCASGLGPQPQHFGDGTRLSIL.

In its sample, this clone was seen once. V and J are TRBV5-4 and TRBJ2-5; tentative D call: TRBD2 (5 bases). CDR3 length: 15 amino acids. Trimming removed 4 bases from V and 1 base from J, with 14 bases in between. The germline V gene has CDR1 SGHNT and CDR2 YYREEE (reference sequence). The CDR3 here is CASSAGQEFQETQYF. The CDR3 nucleotides are TGTGCCAGCAGCGCGGGCCAGGAATTCCAAGAGACCCAGTACTTC.

This chain connects TRBV28 to TRBJ1-6; TRBD1 matches 8 bases. With V trimmed by 0 bases and J by 9 bases, 13 bases remained unmatched. Germline V lookup: CDR1 MDHEN, CDR2 SYDVKM. The length of the CDR3 is 18 residues. DNA for the CDR3: TGTGCCAGCAGTTTATGGATTGGGACAGGAGCATGGGGTTCACCCCTCCACTTT. Translation gives CASSLWIGTGAWGSPLHF.

This chain connects TRBV5-5 to TRBJ2-7; TRBD1 matches at 9 bases. V dropped 4 bases and J dropped 4; count of bases not matched to a gene: 9. The CDR3 extends over 15 amino acids. The germline gives CDR1 SGHKS, CDR2 YYEKEE (reference sequence). CDR3 in DNA: TGTGCCAGCAGCGACCCGGGACAGGGATTATACGAGCAGTACTTC. Its translation: CASSDPGQGLYEQYF.